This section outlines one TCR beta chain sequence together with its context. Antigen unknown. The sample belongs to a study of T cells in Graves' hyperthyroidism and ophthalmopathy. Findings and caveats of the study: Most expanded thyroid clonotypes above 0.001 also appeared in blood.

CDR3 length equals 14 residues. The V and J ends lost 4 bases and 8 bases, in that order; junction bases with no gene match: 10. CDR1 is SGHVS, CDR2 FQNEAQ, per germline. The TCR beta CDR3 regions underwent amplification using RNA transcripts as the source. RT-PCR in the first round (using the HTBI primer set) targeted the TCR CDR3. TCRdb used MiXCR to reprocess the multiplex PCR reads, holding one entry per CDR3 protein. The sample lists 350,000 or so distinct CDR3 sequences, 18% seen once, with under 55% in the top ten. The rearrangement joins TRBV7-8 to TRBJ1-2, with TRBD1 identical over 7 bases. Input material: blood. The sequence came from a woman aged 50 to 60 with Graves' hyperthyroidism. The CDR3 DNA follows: TGTGCCAGCAGCTCACAAGGGGGCGCAGGGGGCTACACCTTC. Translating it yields CASSSQGGAGGYTF.